This TCR beta chain was captured in a study of OX40 agonist ivuxolimab in advanced cancers. Background on the study: In this trial design, patients received ivuxolimab intravenously at 0.01 to 10 mg/kg every 2 weeks.

Libraries were prepared by immunoSEQ multiplex PCR; TCRdb keeps only in-frame clonotypes and omits some of them. The data hold more than 65,000 clones, with roughly 84% observed a single time. Overall study findings and caveats: The study found that CD8+ T cells averaged more expanded clones than CD4+. With doses of 0.1-3.0 mg/kg, partial responders showed among the lowest clonal expansion.

This clone was observed a handful of times. The antigen remains undetermined. This CDR3 comprises 16 residues. Germline trimming cut 1 base from V and 4 bases from J; bases unmatched to any gene: 2. Germline V gene lookup returns CDR1 SEHNR and CDR2 FQNEAQ (reference sequence). This chain joins TRBV7-9 and TRBJ2-5, with 14 nucleotides matching TRBD2. Material: CD4+ or CD8+ T cells sorted from blood, obtained in a trial of the OX40 agonist ivuxolimab. This TCR was sampled from an adult with an advanced solid tumor such as melanoma, head and neck, liver or kidney cancer. DNA for the CDR3: TGTGCCAGCAGCTTAGGGGGACTAGCGGGAGCAGAGACCCAGTACTTC. Translating it yields CASSLGGLAGAETQYF.